Reported below is one T cell receptor beta chain. Its antigen is unidentified. This sample was included in a study of cytomegalovirus exposure and HLA in healthy donors. Study summary: Clustering assigned approximately 78% of the approximately 400 genotyped donors to the Caucasian-associated ancestry cluster. Notes on the study in general: There were under 200 TCR beta chains listed as cytomegalovirus-associated. In a later analysis, HLA-C alleles had the fewest associated TCRs, DRB1 alleles the most.

There were likely unrecorded immune exposures, though donors were nominally healthy when sampled. In the PCR, 60 Vbeta and 13 Jbeta primers were used. Sequencing used immunoSEQ multiplex PCR; TCRdb keeps in-frame clones, though not all of them. The data show approximately 140,000 clones, about three fifths seen once. The sequence came from a male donor in good health and CMV-seronegative. Sequenced input: PBMCs.

This chain's CDR3 is CASSYSGSDTEAFF. In DNA form, the CDR3 reads TGTGCCAGCAGTTATTCGGGGAGTGACACTGAAGCTTTCTTT. V gene TRBV6-6 combines with J gene TRBJ1-1; D remains ambiguous. Trimming removed 3 bases at V and 3 bases at J, with 11 bases between. From germline, CDR1 is MNHNY and CDR2 SVGAGI (reference sequence). This CDR3 comprises 14 residues.